These 27 T cell receptor beta chains were all obtained from the same sample, sequenced in a study of cytomegalovirus exposure and HLA in healthy donors listed by TCRdb under 2017. To prepare the library, the immunoSEQ multiplex PCR assay was applied. The multiplex PCR relied on a mix of 60 forward primers for TCR Vbeta segments and 13 reverse primers for TCR Jbeta segments. TCRdb limited this immuneACCESS table to in-frame rearrangements with V and J called. A share of clones is missing; checked studies link under half to unresolved V genes, and the rest is unexplained. Within this sample are roughly 150,000 clones, with around 80% of them counted one time only. Of the sample, 2.4% is held by the ten largest clones. Sequenced material: PBMCs. All receptors come from a male donor in good health and CMV-seronegative.

V is TRBV5-1 and J is TRBJ2-5; D is possibly TRBD2 (6 bases). CDR3 length: 14 amino acids. Germline loops: CDR1 SGHRS, CDR2 YFSETQ. The V gene lost 3 bases and the J gene lost 5 bases, with 14 bases spanning the gap. The CDR3 DNA reads TGCGCCAGCAGCTGGGACCCGAGCGGGGAGACCCAGTACTTC. Encoded protein: CASSWDPSGETQYF.

The chain carries TRBV14 and TRBJ2-2; possibly TRBD2 for D (6 bases). The CDR3 is 16 amino acids. Trimming stripped 3 bases from V and 6 bases from J, with 17 bases between. Germline lookup yields CDR1 SGHDN and CDR2 FVKESK. CDR3 protein: CASSHPSGRPPGELFF. In DNA, the CDR3 is TGTGCCAGCAGCCATCCGAGTGGGAGGCCCCCCGGGGAGCTGTTTTTT.

The rearrangement uses TRBV4-1 and TRBJ2-5, with D hard to call. The J call is uncertain, as TRBJ2-7 better fits the DNA end. Germline CDR1 reads MGHRA; CDR2 reads YSYEKL. CDR3 length equals 11 residues. The DNA for the CDR3 is TGCGCCAGCAGCCAAGCCTTCGAGCAGTACTTC. Residues: CASSQAFEQYF.

V usage is TRBV4-3 and J usage is TRBJ2-6; D uncertain. Germline CDR1 LGHNA, CDR2 YSLEER. V lost 2 bases and J lost 8, with 16 bases in between. The CDR3 is made up of 16 amino acids. DNA for the CDR3: TGCGCCAGCAGCCAAAACTCGGAACTACTTACCAACGTCCTGACTTTC. Its protein product is CASSQNSELLTNVLTF.

This clone is a singleton in its sample. V is TRBV9 and J is TRBJ1-6; D is uncertain. Trimming removed 0 bases from V and 2 bases from J, with 9 bases in between. The CDR3 spans 16 residues. Germline V CDR1 and CDR2: SGDLS, YYNGEE. The CDR3 sequence is CASSVGAGPYNSPLHF. The CDR3 nucleotides are TGTGCCAGCAGCGTAGGAGCAGGCCCCTATAATTCACCCCTCCACTTT.

A note on this clone: The same CDR3 also results from other DNA sequences found in this sample. The rearrangement links TRBV7-3 to TRBJ1-1; TRBD1 matches at 7 bases. CDR1 and CDR2 (germline): SGHTA, FQGTGA. This CDR3 has 14 residues. V gave up 2 bases and J gave up 0 bases; unmatched junction bases: 0. Here the CDR3 reads CASSLDRVNTEAFF. The CDR3 nucleotides read TGTGCCAGCAGCTTAGACAGGGTGAACACTGAAGCTTTCTTT.

The table lists this clone with a few counts. The chain has TRBV9 and TRBJ2-5, with 8 bases fitting TRBD2. After removal of 0 bases from V and 2 bases from J, the junction contained 3 bases not matched to a gene. The CDR3 runs 15 residues. Germline CDR1 and CDR2: SGDLS and YYNGEE. This chain's CDR3 is CASSVVGGRQETQYF. Written as DNA, the CDR3 is TGTGCCAGCAGCGTAGTGGGCGGGAGGCAAGAGACCCAGTACTTC.

This sequence joins TRBV5-4 and TRBJ2-1; D not certain. V was trimmed by 0 bases and J by 5 bases, leaving 12 bases between them. The CDR3 has 15 amino acids. Germline V gene data show CDR1 as SGHNT and CDR2 as YYREEE (reference sequence). CDR3 region: CASSLVGGNNNEQFF. DNA of the CDR3: TGTGCCAGCAGCTTGGTCGGCGGAAACAACAATGAGCAGTTCTTC. The full variable domain, its missing parts supplied by reference TRBV5-4 and TRBJ2-1, is ETGVTQSPTHLIKTRGQQVTLRCSSQSGHNTVSWYQQALGQGPQFIFQYYREEENGRGNFPPRFSGLQFPNYSSELNVNALELDDSALYLCASSLVGGNNNEQFFGPGTRLTVL.

The V gene is TRBV4-3, the J gene TRBJ1-3; D is unresolved. V was clipped by 2 bases and J by 11 bases, with 16 bases between them. The CDR3 has 14 residues. Germline V lookup: CDR1 LGHNA, CDR2 YSLEER. The CDR3 sequence: CASSQLLHGNPIYF. Written as DNA, the CDR3 is TGCGCCAGCAGCCAACTATTACACGGGAACCCCATATATTTT.

The V call is TRBV27, the J call TRBJ1-5, with TRBD1 identical over 7 bases. The V segment lost 4 bases and the J segment 11 bases; nucleotides outside the gene matches: 11. Germline assignment: CDR1 MNHEY and CDR2 SMNVEV (reference sequence). The CDR3 is made up of 14 amino acids. CDR3 coding DNA: TGTGCCAGCAGTTCCGGGACAGCGGGCCTGGCCCAGCATTTT. Translation: CASSSGTAGLAQHF.

This sequence joins TRBV30 and TRBJ2-3; TRBD2 is a possible D gene (5 bases). The ends were cut back, 0 bases at V and 3 bases at J, with 13 bases in the middle. This CDR3 contains 15 residues. Per the germline V gene, CDR1 is GTSNPN and CDR2 is SVGIG (reference sequence). The CDR3 region is CAWSVYLASTDTQYF. The DNA for the CDR3 is TGTGCCTGGAGTGTCTACCTAGCAAGTACAGATACGCAGTATTTT.

A remark on this clone: At the DNA level, this CDR3 is encoded by other sequences in the same sample as well. This chain uses TRBV5-1 with TRBJ2-1, with TRBD1 as a possible D gene (5 bases). Germline loops: CDR1 SGHRS, CDR2 YFSETQ. The CDR3 length is 15 residues. Trimming stripped 0 bases from V and 1 base from J, with 8 bases between. The CDR3 region has the DNA TGCGCCAGCAGCTTGGGTCAGGGATCCTACAATGAGCAGTTCTTC. Encoded protein: CASSLGQGSYNEQFF.

V gene TRBV28 combines with J gene TRBJ2-5; D unresolved. The ends were cut back, 5 bases at V and 2 bases at J, with 15 bases in the middle. The length of the CDR3 is 15 residues. Germline CDR1 reads MDHEN; CDR2 reads SYDVKM. CDR3 nucleotide sequence: TGTGCCAGCAGTCTACCAGAGGAGTTACAAGAGACCCAGTACTTC. The encoded protein is CASSLPEELQETQYF.

The chain employs TRBV5-6 and TRBJ2-5; D possibly corresponds to TRBD1 (5 bases). The assigned J gene may be wrong: the sequence end matches TRBJ2-7 better. From germline, CDR1 is SGHDT and CDR2 YYEEEE. This CDR3 region has 13 residues. The CDR3 loop reads CASTSSGPYEQYF. CDR3 coding DNA: TGTGCCAGCACCAGCTCAGGGCCGTACGAGCAGTACTTC.

This chain connects TRBV10-2 to TRBJ2-5; 7 bases align to TRBD1. With 6 bases clipped from V and 4 bases from J, the junction kept 2 bases outside the gene matches. Germline values: CDR1 WSHSY, CDR2 SAAADI. This CDR3 is 12 amino acids long. CDR3 protein: CASRQGSETQYF. The CDR3 bases are TGCGCCAGCAGACAGGGGTCAGAGACCCAGTACTTC.

The chain employs TRBV25-1 and TRBJ1-3, with TRBD1 identical over 8 bases. The CDR3 covers 15 residues. Germline V lookup: CDR1 MGHDK, CDR2 SYGVNS. J was trimmed by 2 bases and V by 4 bases; bases with no gene match: 4. CDR3: CASSAPGGPGNTIYF. DNA for the CDR3: TGTGCCAGCAGTGCCCCAGGGGGCCCTGGAAACACCATATATTTT.

The V call is TRBV5-1, the J call TRBJ2-3, with 7 bases that match TRBD1. This CDR3 contains 15 residues. The V gene's germline CDR1 is SGHRS and CDR2 YFSETQ. Trimming cost V 0 bases and J 1 base; bases outside gene matches: 2. Here the CDR3 DNA reads TGCGCCAGCAGCTTGGACAGGGGAGGCACAGATACGCAGTATTTT. It encodes CASSLDRGGTDTQYF.

This chain joins TRBV6-5 and TRBJ2-2, with 7 positions matching TRBD1. The CDR3 has 15 residues. V gave up 2 bases and J gave up 5 bases; unmatched junction bases: 5. Germline CDR1 MNHEY, CDR2 SVGAGI. The CDR3 region is CASSYRGLWTGELFF. For the CDR3, the DNA is TGTGCCAGCAGTTACAGGGGGCTTTGGACCGGGGAGCTGTTTTTT.

This sequence joins TRBV7-8 and TRBJ1-3; 7 bases are shared with TRBD1. Germline V gene lookup returns CDR1 SGHVS and CDR2 FQNEAQ. The CDR3 loop spans 15 amino acids. Trimming cost V 5 bases and J 4 bases; bases outside gene matches: 8. CDR3 protein: CASSLRTGPGNTIYF. In nucleotides, the CDR3 is TGTGCCAGCAGCCTACGGACAGGACCGGGAAACACCATATATTTT.

The V call is TRBV7-9, the J call TRBJ2-5, with 9 bases matching TRBD2. The V segment lost 5 bases and the J segment 1 base; nucleotides outside the gene matches: 5. The length of the CDR3 is 15 residues. Per the germline V gene, CDR1 is SEHNR and CDR2 is FQNEAQ (reference sequence). CDR3 sequence (DNA): TGTGCCAGCAGCATCCGCGGGGGGGTCCAAGAGACCCAGTACTTC. Translating gives CASSIRGGVQETQYF.

This clone was detected only a few times. The chain joins TRBV30 to TRBJ1-1, with D uncertain. This CDR3 is 12 amino acids long. CDR1 is GTSNPN and CDR2 is SVGIG in the germline V gene (reference sequence). CDR3 bases: TGTGCAGCGGGCTCCGAGGACACTGAAGCTTTCTTT. Protein: CAAGSEDTEAFF. Combining the CDR3 with reference TRBV30 and TRBJ1-1 gives the whole variable domain SQTIHQWPATLVQPVGSPLSLECTVEGTSNPNLYWYRQAAGRGLQLLFYSVGIGQISSEVPQNLSASRPQDRQFILSSKKLLLSDSGFYLCAAGSEDTEAFFGQGTRLTVV.

This rearrangement joins TRBV27 to TRBJ2-4; D may be TRBD2 (5 bases). V was trimmed by 3 bases and J by 5 bases, leaving 11 bases between them. This CDR3 spans 14 amino acids. From germline, CDR1 is MNHEY and CDR2 SMNVEV (reference sequence). The CDR3 reads CASSFTGNQNIQYF. As DNA, the CDR3 is TGTGCCAGCAGTTTTACCGGGAACCAAAACATTCAGTACTTC.

A remark on this clone: Other DNA sequences in this specimen translate into the identical CDR3. The chain employs TRBV4-3 and TRBJ1-1, with 8 positions matching TRBD1. This CDR3 is built from 17 residues. J lost 1 base, V lost 0 bases, and 7 bases had no gene match. The germline V gene encodes CDR1 LGHNA and CDR2 YSLEER. The CDR3 DNA follows: TGCGCCAGCAGCCAAGATTTGGCAGGGGGCCCGAACACTGAAGCTTTCTTT. Translated: CASSQDLAGGPNTEAFF.

This chain joins TRBV5-1 and TRBJ2-1, with D possibly matching TRBD1 (5 bases). The germline V and J ends were trimmed by 4 bases and 6 bases, with 11 bases remaining between them. Germline CDR1 and CDR2: SGHRS and YFSETQ. CDR3 size: 13 residues. The CDR3 is CASSAGYRNEQFF. The CDR3 region has the DNA TGCGCCAGCAGCGCAGGGTATCGCAATGAGCAGTTCTTC.

J is TRBJ1-4 and V is TRBV7-9, with a possible D match to TRBD1 (6 bases). The V and J ends lost 1 base and 7 bases respectively, with 13 bases between them. Looked up from germline, CDR1 is SEHNR and CDR2 is FQNEAQ (reference sequence). The CDR3 is made up of 15 amino acids. The chain's CDR3 is CASSLEGRGGEKLFF. DNA of the CDR3: TGTGCCAGCAGCTTAGAGGGCAGGGGTGGTGAAAAACTGTTTTTT.

The gene calls are TRBV6-1 and TRBJ2-7, with 7 bases lining up with TRBD2. Per the germline V gene, CDR1 is MNHNS and CDR2 is SASEGT. The CDR3 contains 14 residues. V dropped 7 bases and J dropped 2; count of bases not matched to a gene: 8. Written as DNA, the CDR3 is TGTGCCAGCAATTTACTAGCGACCACCTACGAGCAGTACTTC. As protein: CASNLLATTYEQYF.

The chain links TRBV4-1 to TRBJ2-2; 8 positions match TRBD2. Unmatched junction bases numbered 11, after V lost 4 bases and J lost 1 base. CDR3 length: 18 residues. Germline CDR1 is MGHRA and CDR2 is YSYEKL. Here the CDR3 reads CASSLTSRGEMNTGELFF. The CDR3 region has the DNA TGCGCCAGCAGCCTTACCTCGCGGGGGGAAATGAACACCGGGGAGCTGTTTTTT.